This T cell receptor beta chain was recovered during a study of T cell changes during pregnancy in multiple sclerosis (dated by TCRdb to about 2019). Notes on the research overall: Changes in the T cell repertoire over the course of pregnancy were examined in this study in women with multiple sclerosis.

Points on this clone: Its antigen is not yet known. Base quality data are lacking; no much larger clone is found one base away.

The library was produced with the immunoSEQ multiplex PCR assay. What TCRdb holds here is the immuneACCESS table cut down to in-frame rearrangements. Part of the clones is not present; checked against another copy, under half of the missing clones reflect an unresolved V gene, and the others are unexplained. Within this sample are 35,000 to 50,000 clones, with 88% of them counted one time only. Around 1% of the sample is taken by the ten largest. V loses 2 bases, J loses 8 bases, and the germline ends lie 12 bases apart. Its CDR3 holds 14 amino acids, cysteine through phenylalanine. Only CDR3 DNA remains: 42 bases, in frame from the first base. The germline V gene sets CDR1 to MNHNS and CDR2 to SASEGT.

Here the sequenced sample was CD4+ T cells from peripheral blood mononuclear cells, taken in the second trimester of pregnancy. Recombination linked TRBV6-1 to TRBJ1-4; 6 matching bases give a weak D call of TRBD1. The source of this sequence is a female donor with multiple sclerosis, enrolled in a pregnancy study. The nucleotides read TGTGCCAGCAGTGAATCAGGGGTACGCGAAAAACTGTTTTTT. Translated, this is CASSESGVREKLFF.